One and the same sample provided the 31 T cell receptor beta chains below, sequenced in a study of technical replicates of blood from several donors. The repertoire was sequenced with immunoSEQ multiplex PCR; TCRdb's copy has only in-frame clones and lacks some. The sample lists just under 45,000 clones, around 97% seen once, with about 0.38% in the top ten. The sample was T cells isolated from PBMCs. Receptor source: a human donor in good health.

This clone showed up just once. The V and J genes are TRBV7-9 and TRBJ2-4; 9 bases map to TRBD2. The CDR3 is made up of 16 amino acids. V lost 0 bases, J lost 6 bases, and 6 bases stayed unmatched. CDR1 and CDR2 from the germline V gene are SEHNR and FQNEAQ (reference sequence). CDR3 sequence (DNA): TGTGCCAGCAGCTTAGCGGTTGGGCGGGAGGGAAACATTCAGTACTTC. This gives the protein CASSLAVGREGNIQYF.

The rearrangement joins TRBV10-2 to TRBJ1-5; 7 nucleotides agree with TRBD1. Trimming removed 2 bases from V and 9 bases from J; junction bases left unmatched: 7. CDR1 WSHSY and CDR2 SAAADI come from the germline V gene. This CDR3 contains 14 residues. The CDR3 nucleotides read TGCGCCAGCAGTGAGGGGCAGGGGGACCTGCCCCAGCATTTT. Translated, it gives CASSEGQGDLPQHF.

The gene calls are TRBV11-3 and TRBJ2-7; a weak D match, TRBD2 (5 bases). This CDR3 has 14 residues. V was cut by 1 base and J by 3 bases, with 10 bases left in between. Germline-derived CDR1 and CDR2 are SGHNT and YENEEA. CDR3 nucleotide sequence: TGTGCCAGCAGCTTAGTCGCGACTAACTACGAGCAGTACTTC. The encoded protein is CASSLVATNYEQYF.

CDR3 protein: CASSLATGATDTQYF. The CDR3 DNA is TGTGCCAGCAGCTTAGCTACAGGAGCCACAGATACGCAGTATTTT. The V gene is TRBV11-2, the J gene TRBJ2-3, with D possibly matching TRBD1 (5 bases). Trimming cost V 1 base and J 2 bases, with 10 bases left between them. This CDR3 region has 15 residues. The germline CDR1 and CDR2 sequences are SGHAT and FQNNGV. The full variable domain, in which reference TRBV11-2 and TRBJ2-3 provide the parts outside the CDR3, is EAGVAQSPRYKIIEKRQSVAFWCNPISGHATLYWYQQILGQGPKLLIQFQNNGVVDDSQLPKDRFSAERLKGVDSTLKIQPAKLEDSAVYLCASSLATGATDTQYFGPGTRLTVL.

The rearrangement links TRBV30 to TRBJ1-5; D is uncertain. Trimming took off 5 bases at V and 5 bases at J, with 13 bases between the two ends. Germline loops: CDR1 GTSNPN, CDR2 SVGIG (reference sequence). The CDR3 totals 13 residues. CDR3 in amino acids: CAWDIGRDQPQHF. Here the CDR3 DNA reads TGTGCCTGGGATATCGGGCGGGATCAGCCCCAGCATTTT.

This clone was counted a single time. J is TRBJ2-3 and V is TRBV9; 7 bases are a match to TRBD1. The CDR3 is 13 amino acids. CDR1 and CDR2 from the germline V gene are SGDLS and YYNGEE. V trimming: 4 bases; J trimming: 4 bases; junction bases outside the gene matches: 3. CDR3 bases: TGTGCCAGCAGCCAAACAGGGGCAGATACGCAGTATTTT. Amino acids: CASSQTGADTQYF.

The CDR3 region has the DNA TGTGCCAGCAGTACAGGTCCCTCCTACGAGCAGTACTTC. Translating gives CASSTGPSYEQYF. The chain couples TRBV6-1 to TRBJ2-7, with D possibly TRBD1 on 5 matching bases. Trimming took 5 bases from V and 0 from J, leaving 8 bases between them. The CDR3 is 13 amino acids. From germline, CDR1 is MNHNS and CDR2 SASEGT.

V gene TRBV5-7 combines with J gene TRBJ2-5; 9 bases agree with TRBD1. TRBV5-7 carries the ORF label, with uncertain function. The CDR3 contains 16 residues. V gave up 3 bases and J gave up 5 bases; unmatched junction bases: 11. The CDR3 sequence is CASSWDRAGLRETQYF. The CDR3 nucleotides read TGTGCCAGCAGCTGGGACAGGGCAGGTTTGAGGGAGACCCAGTACTTC.

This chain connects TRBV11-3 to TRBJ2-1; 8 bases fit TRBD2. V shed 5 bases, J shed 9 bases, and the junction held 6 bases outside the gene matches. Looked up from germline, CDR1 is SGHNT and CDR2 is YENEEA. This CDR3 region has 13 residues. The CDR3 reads CASSRSGIAEQFF. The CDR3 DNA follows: TGTGCCAGCAGCCGTAGCGGGATAGCTGAGCAGTTCTTC.

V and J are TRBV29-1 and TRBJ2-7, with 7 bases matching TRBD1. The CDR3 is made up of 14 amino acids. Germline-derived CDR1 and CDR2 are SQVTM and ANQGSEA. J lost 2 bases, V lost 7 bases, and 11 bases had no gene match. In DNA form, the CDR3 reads TGCAGCGCTAGGTATGGGACAGTAACCTACGAGCAGTACTTC. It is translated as CSARYGTVTYEQYF.

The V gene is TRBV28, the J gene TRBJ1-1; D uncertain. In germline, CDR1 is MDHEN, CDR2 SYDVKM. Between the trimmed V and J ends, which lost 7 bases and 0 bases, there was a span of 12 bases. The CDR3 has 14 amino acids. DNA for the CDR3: TGTGCCAGCATAACGACACCCATGAACACTGAAGCTTTCTTT. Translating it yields CASITTPMNTEAFF.

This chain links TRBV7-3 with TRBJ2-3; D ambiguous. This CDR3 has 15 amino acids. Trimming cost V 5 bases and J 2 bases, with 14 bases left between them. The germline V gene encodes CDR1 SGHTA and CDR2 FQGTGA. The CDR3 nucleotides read TGTGCCAGCAGCGCTGGGCCAGGCAACACAGATACGCAGTATTTT. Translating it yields CASSAGPGNTDTQYF.

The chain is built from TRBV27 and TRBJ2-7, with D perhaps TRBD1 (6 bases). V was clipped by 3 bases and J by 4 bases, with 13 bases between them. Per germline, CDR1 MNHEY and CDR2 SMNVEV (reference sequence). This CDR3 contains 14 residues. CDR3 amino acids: CASSFQDRNYEQYF. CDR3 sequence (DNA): TGTGCCAGCAGTTTTCAGGACAGAAATTACGAGCAGTACTTC.

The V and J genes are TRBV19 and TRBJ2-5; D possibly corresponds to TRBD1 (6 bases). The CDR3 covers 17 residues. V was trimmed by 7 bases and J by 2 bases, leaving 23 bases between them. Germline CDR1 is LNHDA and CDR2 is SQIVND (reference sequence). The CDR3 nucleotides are TGTGCCAGTACCTCAGACTTGGGTTTGACAGGACAAGAGACCCAGTACTTC. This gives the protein CASTSDLGLTGQETQYF. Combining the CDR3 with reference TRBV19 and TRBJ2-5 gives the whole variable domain DGGITQSPKYLFRKEGQNVTLSCEQNLNHDAMYWYRQDPGQGLRLIYYSQIVNDFQKGDIAEGYSVSREKKESFPLTVTSAQKNPTAFYLCASTSDLGLTGQETQYFGPGTRLLVL.

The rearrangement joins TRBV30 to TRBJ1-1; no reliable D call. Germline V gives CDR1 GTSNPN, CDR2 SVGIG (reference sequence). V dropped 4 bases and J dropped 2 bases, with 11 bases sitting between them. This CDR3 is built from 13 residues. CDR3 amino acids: CAWIRTANTEAFF. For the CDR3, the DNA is TGTGCCTGGATCCGAACAGCTAACACTGAAGCTTTCTTT. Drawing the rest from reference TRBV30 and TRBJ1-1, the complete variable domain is SQTIHQWPATLVQPVGSPLSLECTVEGTSNPNLYWYRQAAGRGLQLLFYSVGIGQISSEVPQNLSASRPQDRQFILSSKKLLLSDSGFYLCAWIRTANTEAFFGQGTRLTVV.

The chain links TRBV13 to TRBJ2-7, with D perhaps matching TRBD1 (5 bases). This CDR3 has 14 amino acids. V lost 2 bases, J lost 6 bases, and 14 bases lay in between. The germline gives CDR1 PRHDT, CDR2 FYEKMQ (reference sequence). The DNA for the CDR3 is TGTGCCAGCAGCTTAATTTCGCAGGGCGGCGAGCAGTACTTC. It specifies CASSLISQGGEQYF.

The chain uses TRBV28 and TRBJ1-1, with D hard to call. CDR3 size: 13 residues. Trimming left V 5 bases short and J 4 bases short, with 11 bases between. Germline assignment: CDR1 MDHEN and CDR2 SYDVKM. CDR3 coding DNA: TGTGCCAGCAGTCCCGGACTAGCCACTGAAGCTTTCTTT. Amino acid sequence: CASSPGLATEAFF.

CDR3 protein: CASSPQIAGYQETQYF. The CDR3 nucleotides are TGTGCCAGCAGCCCCCAGATAGCTGGGTACCAAGAGACCCAGTACTTC. The chain has TRBV7-8 and TRBJ2-5; no reliable D call. Trimming stripped 5 bases from V and 0 bases from J, with 16 bases between. CDR3 length: 16 residues. The V gene's germline CDR1 is SGHVS and CDR2 FQNEAQ.

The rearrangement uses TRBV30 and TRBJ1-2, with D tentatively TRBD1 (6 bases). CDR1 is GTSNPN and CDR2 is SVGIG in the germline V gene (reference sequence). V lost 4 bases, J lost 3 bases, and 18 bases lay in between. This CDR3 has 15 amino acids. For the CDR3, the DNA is TGTGCCTGGACCCCCGACAGGATTAGTTACTATGGCTACACCTTC. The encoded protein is CAWTPDRISYYGYTF.

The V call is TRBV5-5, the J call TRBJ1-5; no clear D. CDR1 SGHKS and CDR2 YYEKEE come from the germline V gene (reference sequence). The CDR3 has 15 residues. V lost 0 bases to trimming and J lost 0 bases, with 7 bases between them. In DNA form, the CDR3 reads TGTGCCAGCAGCTTGGGACACATTAGCAATCAGCCCCAGCATTTT. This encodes CASSLGHISNQPQHF.

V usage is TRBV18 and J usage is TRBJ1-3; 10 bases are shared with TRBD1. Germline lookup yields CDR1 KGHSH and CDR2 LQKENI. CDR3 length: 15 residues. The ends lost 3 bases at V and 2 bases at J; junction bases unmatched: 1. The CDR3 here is CASSPTGGTGNTIYF. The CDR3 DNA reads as TGTGCCAGCTCACCGACAGGGGGCACTGGAAACACCATATATTTT.

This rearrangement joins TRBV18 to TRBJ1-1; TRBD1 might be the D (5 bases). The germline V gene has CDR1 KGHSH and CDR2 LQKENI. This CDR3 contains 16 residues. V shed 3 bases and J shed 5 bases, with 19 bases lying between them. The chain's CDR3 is CASSPLEGRGITEAFF. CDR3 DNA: TGTGCCAGCTCACCGCTGGAGGGGCGCGGTATTACTGAAGCTTTCTTT.

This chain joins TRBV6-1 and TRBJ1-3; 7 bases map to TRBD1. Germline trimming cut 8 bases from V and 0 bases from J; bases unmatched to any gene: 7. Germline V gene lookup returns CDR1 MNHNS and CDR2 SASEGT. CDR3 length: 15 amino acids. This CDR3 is CASRDSLFSGNTIYF. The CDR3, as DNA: TGTGCCAGCCGGGACAGCCTATTCTCTGGAAACACCATATATTTT.

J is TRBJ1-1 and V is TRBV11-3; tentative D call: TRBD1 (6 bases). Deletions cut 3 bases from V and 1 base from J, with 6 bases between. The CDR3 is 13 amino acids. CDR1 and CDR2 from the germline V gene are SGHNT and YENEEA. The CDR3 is CASSLDRNTEAFF. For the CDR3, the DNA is TGTGCCAGCAGCTTGGACAGGAACACTGAAGCTTTCTTT.

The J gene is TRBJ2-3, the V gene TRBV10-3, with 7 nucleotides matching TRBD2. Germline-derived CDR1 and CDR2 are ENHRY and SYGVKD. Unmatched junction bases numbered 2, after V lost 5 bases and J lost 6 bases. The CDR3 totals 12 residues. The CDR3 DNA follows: TGTGCCATCAGTAGCGGGATGGATACGCAGTATTTT. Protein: CAISSGMDTQYF.

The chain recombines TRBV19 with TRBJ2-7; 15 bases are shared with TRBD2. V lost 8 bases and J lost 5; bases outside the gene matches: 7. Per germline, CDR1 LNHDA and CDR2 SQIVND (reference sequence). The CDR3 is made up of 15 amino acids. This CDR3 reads CASGTSGRIGHEQYF. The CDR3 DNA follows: TGTGCCAGTGGGACTAGCGGGAGGATCGGCCACGAGCAGTACTTC.

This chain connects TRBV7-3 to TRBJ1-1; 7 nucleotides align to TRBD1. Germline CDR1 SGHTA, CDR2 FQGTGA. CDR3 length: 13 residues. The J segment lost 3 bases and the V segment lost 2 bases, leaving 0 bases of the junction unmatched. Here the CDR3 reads CASSLQGDTEAFF. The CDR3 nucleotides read TGTGCCAGCAGCTTACAGGGGGACACTGAAGCTTTCTTT.

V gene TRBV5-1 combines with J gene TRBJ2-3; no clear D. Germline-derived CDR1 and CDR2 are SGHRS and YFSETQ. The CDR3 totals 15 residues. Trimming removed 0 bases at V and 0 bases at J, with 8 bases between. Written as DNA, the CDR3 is TGCGCCAGCAGCTTGGACGGTACTAGCACAGATACGCAGTATTTT. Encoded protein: CASSLDGTSTDTQYF. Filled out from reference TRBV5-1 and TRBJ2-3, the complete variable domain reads KAGVTQTPRYLIKTRGQQVTLSCSPISGHRSVSWYQQTPGQGLQFLFEYFSETQRNKGNFPGRFSGRQFSNSRSEMNVSTLELGDSALYLCASSLDGTSTDTQYFGPGTRLTVL.

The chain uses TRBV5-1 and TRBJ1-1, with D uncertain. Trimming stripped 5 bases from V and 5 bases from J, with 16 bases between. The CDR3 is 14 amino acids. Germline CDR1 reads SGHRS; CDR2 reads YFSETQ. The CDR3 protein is CASSLESRGTEAFF. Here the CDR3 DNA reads TGCGCCAGCAGTCTAGAGTCTCGGGGAACTGAAGCTTTCTTT.

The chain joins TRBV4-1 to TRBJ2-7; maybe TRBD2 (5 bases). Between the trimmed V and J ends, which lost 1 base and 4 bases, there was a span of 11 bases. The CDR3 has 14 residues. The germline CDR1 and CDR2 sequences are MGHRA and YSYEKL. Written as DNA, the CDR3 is TGCGCCAGCAGCCAAGTGCCGGGATGGTACGAGCAGTACTTC. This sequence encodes CASSQVPGWYEQYF.

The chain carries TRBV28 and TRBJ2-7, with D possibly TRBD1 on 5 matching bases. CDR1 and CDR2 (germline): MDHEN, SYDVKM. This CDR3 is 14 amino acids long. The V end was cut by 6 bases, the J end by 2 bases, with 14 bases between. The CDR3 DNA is TGTGCCAGCAGGTCTGAAGACAGAGCCTACGAGCAGTACTTC. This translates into CASRSEDRAYEQYF.